Sequencing of this T cell receptor (beta chain) was carried out in a study of blood T cells in healthy people across ages. Findings of the study overall: Strong correlation was found linking TCR beta diversity to naive T cell percentage. For the donors, CMV status was unknown and possibly confounded expanded clonotype changes. A greater number of naive CD4+ cells and higher diversity distinguished long-lived donors from aged donors.

A word on this clonotype: What it binds is not known.

Alongside a J-beta primer mix, a sample-barcoded 5' primer served in a second PCR lasting 7 to 11 cycles. TCRdb re-called the 5' RACE reads through MiXCR, storing one row per CDR3 protein. This sample has more than 1 million distinct CDR3 sequences, with over 35% found just once. No fewer than 5 micrograms of total RNA were isolated from every sample. Sequencing used blood. The receptor's source is a woman in her sixties in good health.

DNA for the CDR3: TGTGCCAGCAGCTTAACCGCAGGGGGGATTGATACGCAGTATTTT. It translates to CASSLTAGGIDTQYF. The chain links TRBV7-2 to TRBJ2-3; the D gene is possibly TRBD1 (7 bases). V lost 2 bases to trimming and J lost 6 bases, with 15 bases between them. Germline lookup yields CDR1 SGHTA and CDR2 FQGNSA. This CDR3 is 15 amino acids long. Using reference TRBV7-2 and TRBJ2-3 for the parts outside the CDR3, the full variable domain is GAGVSQSPSNKVTEKGKDVELRCDPISGHTALYWYRQSLGQGLEFLIYFQGNSAPDKSGLPSDRFSAERTGGSVSTLTIQRTQQEDSAVYLCASSLTAGGIDTQYFGPGTRLTVL.